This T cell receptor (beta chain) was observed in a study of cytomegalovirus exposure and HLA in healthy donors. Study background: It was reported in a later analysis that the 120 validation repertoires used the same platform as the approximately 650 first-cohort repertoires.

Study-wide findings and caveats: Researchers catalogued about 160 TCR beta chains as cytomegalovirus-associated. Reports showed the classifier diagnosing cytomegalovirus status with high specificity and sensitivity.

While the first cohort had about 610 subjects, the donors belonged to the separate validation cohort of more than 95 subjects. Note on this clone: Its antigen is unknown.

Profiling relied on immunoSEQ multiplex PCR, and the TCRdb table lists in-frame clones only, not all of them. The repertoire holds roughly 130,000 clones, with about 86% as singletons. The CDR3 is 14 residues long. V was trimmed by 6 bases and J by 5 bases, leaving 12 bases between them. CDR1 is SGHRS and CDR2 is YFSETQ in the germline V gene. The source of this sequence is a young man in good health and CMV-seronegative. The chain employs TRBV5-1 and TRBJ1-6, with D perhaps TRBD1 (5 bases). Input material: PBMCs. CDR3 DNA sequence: TGCGCCAGCACTCTAGGGGATAATAATTCACCCCTCCACTTT. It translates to CASTLGDNNSPLHF.